This T cell receptor beta chain was obtained from a study of T cells in Graves' hyperthyroidism and ophthalmopathy. About the research overall: Peripheral blood was drawn at first diagnosis, prior to all treatment.

CDR1 and CDR2 from the germline V gene are SGHRS and YFSETQ. V lost 0 bases to trimming and J lost 3 bases, with 13 bases between them. The CDR3 has 16 residues. RNA transcripts served as the template for amplifying TCR beta CDR3 regions. Primed by the HTBI set, a first-round RT-PCR was run on the TCR CDR3. TCRdb used MiXCR to reprocess the multiplex PCR reads, holding one entry per CDR3 protein. Of a few hundred thousand distinct CDR3 sequences in the sample, about 15% were seen once. The sequence was collected from a woman between 45 and 60 years old with Graves' hyperthyroidism. The sequencing input was blood. The chain uses TRBV5-1 and TRBJ1-3, with D tentatively TRBD1 (5 bases). In DNA form, the CDR3 reads TGCGCCAGCAGCTTGGACGGGGCGAAAAATGGAAACACCATATATTTT. Protein product: CASSLDGAKNGNTIYF. Drawing the rest from reference TRBV5-1 and TRBJ1-3, the complete variable domain is KAGVTQTPRYLIKTRGQQVTLSCSPISGHRSVSWYQQTPGQGLQFLFEYFSETQRNKGNFPGRFSGRQFSNSRSEMNVSTLELGDSALYLCASSLDGAKNGNTIYFGEGSWLTVV.